The following is a T cell receptor beta chain sequence with its context. The data are from a study of technical replicates of blood from a few donors. Method: immunoSEQ multiplex PCR; TCRdb's copy keeps in-frame clones and lacks some. The sample consists of some 79,000 clones, around 94% of them appearing once. V lost 10 bases and J lost 8; bases outside the gene matches: 11. The CDR3 extends over 14 amino acids. CDR1 is LNHDA, CDR2 SQIVND, per germline (reference sequence). This TCR was sampled from a human donor in good health. V and J are TRBV19 and TRBJ1-4; 9 positions match TRBD1. Sample: T cells isolated from PBMCs. The CDR3 sequence is CATQPQGAREKLFF. CDR3 sequence (DNA): TGTGCCACCCAACCACAGGGGGCGCGAGAAAAACTGTTTTTT.